Below are 25 T cell receptor beta chains sequenced from a single sample in a study of blood T cell repertoires in COVID-19. Repertoires were generated with immunoSEQ multiplex PCR, while TCRdb's copy carries only in-frame clones and drops some. The sample records roughly 130,000 clones, around 87% being singletons. Sequenced: peripheral blood. These receptor sequences come from an older woman with acute or convalescent COVID-19.

This sequence joins TRBV19 and TRBJ1-1, with D perhaps TRBD1 (5 bases). The CDR3 consists of 15 residues. V was cut by 2 bases and J by 1 base, with 11 bases left in between. Germline V gives CDR1 LNHDA, CDR2 SQIVND (reference sequence). The CDR3 sequence: CASSIIAGPNTEAFF. The DNA for the CDR3 is TGTGCCAGTAGTATAATTGCAGGGCCGAACACTGAAGCTTTCTTT.

This chain links TRBV6-6 with TRBJ1-1; 9 bases map to TRBD1. Trimming removed 5 bases from V and 7 bases from J; junction bases left unmatched: 5. Germline-derived CDR1 and CDR2 are MNHNY and SVGAGI (reference sequence). CDR3 length equals 13 residues. In DNA, the CDR3 is TGTGCCAGCAGTAGACAGGGGGTGGATGAAGCTTTCTTT. It encodes CASSRQGVDEAFF.

V and J are TRBV28 and TRBJ1-2, with 8 bases identical to TRBD1. This CDR3 comprises 13 residues. Germline CDR1 MDHEN, CDR2 SYDVKM. V shed 5 bases, J shed 1 base, and the junction held 0 bases outside the gene matches. Here the CDR3 DNA reads TGTGCCAGCAGTGGACAGGGTAACTATGGCTACACCTTC. As protein: CASSGQGNYGYTF.

The chain links TRBV30 to TRBJ1-2, with a tentative D call TRBD1 (5 bases). V was cut by 2 bases and J by 5 bases, with 21 bases left in between. Germline CDR1 is GTSNPN and CDR2 is SVGIG (reference sequence). This CDR3 is built from 16 residues. The CDR3, as DNA: TGTGCCTGGAGTAATAAAGGGGCAGCCTTTATTTATGGCTACACCTTC. Residues: CAWSNKGAAFIYGYTF.

Only one count was recorded for this clone. CDR3 bases: TGCAGCGTTGAAAGGGGTGGCTATGGCTACACCTTC. Its protein is CSVERGGYGYTF. The chain combines TRBV29-1 with TRBJ1-2, with D maybe TRBD1 (5 bases). The V and J ends lost 2 bases and 4 bases respectively, with 8 bases between them. The CDR3 is 12 residues long. Per the germline V gene, CDR1 is SQVTM and CDR2 is ANQGSEA.

Comment on this clone: Germline is not matched at one junction end, which may reflect a read error. The rearrangement links TRBV7-7 to TRBJ2-1; a weak D match, TRBD2 (5 bases). Germline V CDR1 and CDR2: SSHAT, FNYEAQ (reference sequence). The CDR3 length is 15 residues. The CDR3 reads CASSLALGPNNEQFF. CDR3 nucleotide sequence: TGTGCTAGCAGCTTAGCACTAGGTCCGAACAATGAGCAGTTCTTC.

The chain links TRBV2 to TRBJ1-5; 7 bases line up with TRBD1. The CDR3 has 15 residues. Germline-derived CDR1 and CDR2 are SNHLY and FYNNEI. Trimming cost V 1 base and J 4 bases; bases outside gene matches: 4. CDR3 DNA sequence: TGTGCCAGCAGTGAAGGAGGGGGCCTTAATCAGCCCCAGCATTTT. Residues: CASSEGGGLNQPQHF. The full variable domain, its missing parts supplied by reference TRBV2 and TRBJ1-5, is EPEVTQTPSHQVTQMGQEVILRCVPISNHLYFYWYRQILGQKVEFLVSFYNNEISEKSEIFDDQFSVERPDGSNFTLKIRSTKLEDSAMYFCASSEGGGLNQPQHFGDGTRLSIL.

The chain recombines TRBV28 with TRBJ2-6; 9 bases are a match to TRBD1. The CDR3 extends over 18 amino acids. J lost 4 bases, V lost 8 bases, and 15 bases had no gene match. Germline CDR1 and CDR2: MDHEN and SYDVKM. CDR3 in amino acids: CASGSGTGTIWGANVLTF. Here the CDR3 DNA reads TGTGCCAGCGGATCCGGGACAGGGACCATCTGGGGGGCCAACGTCCTGACTTTC.

The chain couples TRBV18 to TRBJ2-3; no reliable D call. The CDR3 consists of 15 residues. The ends were cut back, 4 bases at V and 2 bases at J, with 13 bases in the middle. The germline gives CDR1 KGHSH, CDR2 LQKENI. CDR3 in DNA: TGTGCCAGCTCACTCGATGGCCTCCCCACAGATACGCAGTATTTT. It translates to CASSLDGLPTDTQYF. The whole variable domain, filled in from reference TRBV18 and TRBJ2-3, reads NAGVMQNPRHLVRRRGQEARLRCSPMKGHSHVYWYRQLPEEGLKFMVYLQKENIIDESGMPKERFSAEFPKEGPSILRIQQVVRGDSAAYFCASSLDGLPTDTQYFGPGTRLTVL.

The rearrangement links TRBV28 to TRBJ2-5, with 7 bases that match TRBD2. The CDR3 extends over 14 amino acids. Germline values: CDR1 MDHEN, CDR2 SYDVKM. V shed 2 bases, J shed 2 bases, and the junction held 2 bases outside the gene matches. In DNA, the CDR3 is TGTGCCAGCAGTTTAGCGGGAGTTCAAGAGACCCAGTACTTC. It codes for CASSLAGVQETQYF.

This chain links TRBV3-1 (or the pseudogene TRBV3-2) with TRBJ2-2; 10 nucleotides line up with TRBD2. With 1 base clipped from V and 1 base from J, the junction kept 0 bases outside the gene matches. Germline V gives CDR1 LGHDT, CDR2 YNNKEL (reference sequence). There are 16 residues in the CDR3. This chain's CDR3 is CASSQASGGNTGELFF. The DNA of the CDR3 is TGTGCCAGCAGCCAAGCTAGCGGGGGGAACACCGGGGAGCTGTTTTTT.

This chain connects TRBV7-9 to TRBJ2-3; possible D gene TRBD1, 5 bases. The CDR3 is 12 amino acids. V was trimmed by 1 base and J by 12 bases, leaving 11 bases between them. Germline CDR1 is SEHNR and CDR2 is FQNEAQ (reference sequence). CDR3 region: CASSLEAGHQYF. CDR3 DNA sequence: TGTGCCAGCAGCTTAGAGGCCGGACATCAGTATTTT.

This sequence joins TRBV6-5 and TRBJ1-2; 8 bases map to TRBD1. This CDR3 spans 13 amino acids. Germline V gene sequence: CDR1 MNHEY, CDR2 SVGAGI. V lost 6 bases to trimming and J lost 8 bases; unmatched junction nucleotides: 8. CDR3 bases: TGTGCCAGCAGACCGGACAGGGCGGTGGGCTACACCTTC. It codes for CASRPDRAVGYTF.

The rearrangement joins TRBV5-1 to TRBJ2-1, with D tentatively TRBD1 (6 bases). Germline assignment: CDR1 SGHRS and CDR2 YFSETQ. Trimming left V 2 bases short and J 5 bases short, with 11 bases between. The CDR3 totals 14 residues. Here the CDR3 DNA reads TGCGCCAGCAGCTTTCAGGGGTTCCACAATGAGCAGTTCTTC. Its translation: CASSFQGFHNEQFF.

The V call is TRBV14, the J call TRBJ1-4; maybe TRBD1 (5 bases). The CDR3 loop spans 15 amino acids. CDR1 is SGHDN, CDR2 FVKESK, per germline. With 1 base removed from V and 4 bases from J, the gap between germline ends came to 10 bases. CDR3 in DNA: TGTGCCAGCAGCCAAGTGACAGCTAGTAATGAAAAACTGTTTTTT. Protein sequence: CASSQVTASNEKLFF. The whole variable domain, filled in from reference TRBV14 and TRBJ1-4, reads EAGVTQFPSHSVIEKGQTVTLRCDPISGHDNLYWYRRVMGKEIKFLLHFVKESKQDESGMPNNRFLAERTGGTYSTLKVQPAELEDSGVYFCASSQVTASNEKLFFGSGTQLSVL.

The chain is built from TRBV27 and TRBJ2-6; perhaps TRBD2 as D (5 bases). Trimming shortened V by 3 bases and J by 2 bases, and 5 bases separated the two germline ends. This CDR3 comprises 14 residues. Germline V lookup: CDR1 MNHEY, CDR2 SMNVEV (reference sequence). The CDR3 reads CASSLGAGANVLTF. CDR3 nucleotide sequence: TGTGCCAGCAGTTTGGGAGCTGGGGCCAACGTCCTGACTTTC.

The CDR3 DNA sequence: TGTGCCAGCAGTTACGCAGGGTCACCCCTCCACTTT. It translates to CASSYAGSPLHF. The V call is TRBV6-6, the J call TRBJ1-6, with D perhaps matching TRBD1 (5 bases). This CDR3 comprises 12 residues. Trimming pared 2 bases from V and 10 bases from J, leaving 6 bases between. In germline, CDR1 is MNHNY, CDR2 SVGAGI (reference sequence).

The chain recombines TRBV6-5 with TRBJ1-2; D may be TRBD1 (6 bases). V was trimmed by 4 bases and J by 10 bases, leaving 13 bases between them. CDR1 MNHEY and CDR2 SVGAGI come from the germline V gene. This CDR3 is built from 12 residues. CDR3 loop: CASSSGAKDYTF. In nucleotides, the CDR3 is TGTGCCAGCAGTTCAGGGGCGAAGGACTACACCTTC.

The V gene is TRBV20-1, the J gene TRBJ1-4; D is unresolved. The CDR3 is 11 residues long. Trimming shortened V by 3 bases and J by 9 bases, and 8 bases separated the two germline ends. Germline V gives CDR1 DFQATT, CDR2 SNEGSKA (reference sequence). The CDR3 here is CSARGAQKLFF. In DNA, the CDR3 is TGCAGTGCTAGGGGAGCACAAAAACTGTTTTTT.

V usage is TRBV2 and J usage is TRBJ1-2; no reliable D call. This CDR3 spans 13 amino acids. Germline-derived CDR1 and CDR2 are SNHLY and FYNNEI. Trimming cost V 3 bases and J 0 bases, with 5 bases left between them. CDR3 nucleotides: TGTGCCAGCAGTGAGGGCCCTAACTATGGCTACACCTTC. Protein: CASSEGPNYGYTF. Drawing the rest from reference TRBV2 and TRBJ1-2, the complete variable domain is EPEVTQTPSHQVTQMGQEVILRCVPISNHLYFYWYRQILGQKVEFLVSFYNNEISEKSEIFDDQFSVERPDGSNFTLKIRSTKLEDSAMYFCASSEGPNYGYTFGSGTRLTVV.

DNA of the CDR3: TGTGCCTGGAGTTCCCATGCTAACTATGGCTACACCTTC. Its translation is CAWSSHANYGYTF. The chain links TRBV30 to TRBJ1-2; D is ambiguous. The CDR3 loop spans 13 amino acids. Trimming left V 2 bases short and J 0 bases short, with 7 bases between. Germline assignment: CDR1 GTSNPN and CDR2 SVGIG (reference sequence).

This CDR3 is CASSLTGSDNSPLHF. The CDR3 DNA is TGTGCCAGCAGTTTAACAGGGTCAGATAATTCACCCCTCCACTTT. The chain carries TRBV6-5 and TRBJ1-6, with a weak D call TRBD1 (6 bases). Trimming stripped 4 bases from V and 5 bases from J, with 12 bases between. The CDR3 extends over 15 amino acids. Germline V gene data show CDR1 as MNHEY and CDR2 as SVGAGI.

The V gene is TRBV7-8, the J gene TRBJ2-1; D not certain. Germline V lookup: CDR1 SGHVS, CDR2 FQNEAQ. The CDR3 loop spans 16 amino acids. With 1 base removed from V and 2 bases from J, the gap between germline ends came to 12 bases. CDR3 loop: CASSLGTGRTYNEQFF. The CDR3, as DNA: TGTGCCAGCAGCTTAGGAACGGGTCGGACCTACAATGAGCAGTTCTTC. Variable domain in full (rest from reference TRBV7-8 and TRBJ2-1): GAGVSQSPRYKVAKRGQDVALRCDPISGHVSLFWYQQALGQGPEFLTYFQNEAQLDKSGLPSDRFFAERPEGSVSTLKIQRTQQEDSAVYLCASSLGTGRTYNEQFFGPGTRLTVL.

J is TRBJ2-3 and V is TRBV10-3; D possibly corresponds to TRBD1 (6 bases). V was shortened by 6 bases and J by 3 bases, with 16 bases between the two germline ends. The CDR3 is 15 residues long. Germline values: CDR1 ENHRY, CDR2 SYGVKD. CDR3 sequence: CAIRSDRYGTDTQYF. CDR3 nucleotides: TGTGCCATCAGATCAGACAGGTATGGGACAGATACGCAGTATTTT.

A few counts support this clone. The V gene is TRBV5-6, the J gene TRBJ1-5; perhaps TRBD1 as D (6 bases). Trimming cost V 7 bases and J 0 bases, with 17 bases left between them. The CDR3 runs to 16 residues. The germline V gene encodes CDR1 SGHDT and CDR2 YYEEEE. CDR3 protein: CASPSGDNHSNQPQHF. The DNA for the CDR3 is TGTGCCAGCCCTTCCGGGGACAACCATAGCAATCAGCCCCAGCATTTT.